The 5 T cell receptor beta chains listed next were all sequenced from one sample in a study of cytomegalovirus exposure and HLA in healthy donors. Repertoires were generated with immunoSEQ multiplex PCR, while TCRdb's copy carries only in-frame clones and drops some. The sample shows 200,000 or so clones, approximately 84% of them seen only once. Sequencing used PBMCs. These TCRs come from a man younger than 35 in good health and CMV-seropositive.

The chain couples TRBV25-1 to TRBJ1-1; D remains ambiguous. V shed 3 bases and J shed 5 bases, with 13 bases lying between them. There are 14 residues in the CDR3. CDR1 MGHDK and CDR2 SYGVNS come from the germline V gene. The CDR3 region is CASSEGSGITEAFF. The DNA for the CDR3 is TGTGCCAGCAGTGAGGGGAGTGGTATAACTGAAGCTTTCTTT.

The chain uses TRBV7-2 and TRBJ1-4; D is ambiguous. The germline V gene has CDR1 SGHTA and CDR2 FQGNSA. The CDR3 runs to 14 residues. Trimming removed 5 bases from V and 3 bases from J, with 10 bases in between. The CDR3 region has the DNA TGTGCCAGCAGCCAACTTCGGGCTAATGAAAAACTGTTTTTT. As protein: CASSQLRANEKLFF.

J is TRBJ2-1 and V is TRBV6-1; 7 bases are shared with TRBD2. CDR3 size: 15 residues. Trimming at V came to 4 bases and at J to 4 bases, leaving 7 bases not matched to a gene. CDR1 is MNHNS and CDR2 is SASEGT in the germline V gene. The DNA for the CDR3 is TGTGCCAGCAGTGCTTTAGCGGGCGAATACAATGAGCAGTTCTTC. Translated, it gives CASSALAGEYNEQFF.

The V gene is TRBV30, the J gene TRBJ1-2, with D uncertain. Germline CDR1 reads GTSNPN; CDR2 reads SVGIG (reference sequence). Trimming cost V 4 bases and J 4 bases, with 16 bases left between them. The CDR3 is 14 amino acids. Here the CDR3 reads CAWTLGSLGYGYTF. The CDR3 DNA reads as TGTGCCTGGACCTTAGGGAGTCTGGGCTATGGCTACACCTTC.

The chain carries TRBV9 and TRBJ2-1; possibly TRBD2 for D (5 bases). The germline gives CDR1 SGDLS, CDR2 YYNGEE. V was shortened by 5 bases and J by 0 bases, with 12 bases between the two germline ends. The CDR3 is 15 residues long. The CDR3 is CASSRREGSYNEQFF. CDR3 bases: TGTGCCAGCAGTCGTCGTGAGGGCTCCTACAATGAGCAGTTCTTC. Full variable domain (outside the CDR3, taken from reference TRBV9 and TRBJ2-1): DSGVTQTPKHLITATGQRVTLRCSPRSGDLSVYWYQQSLDQGLQFLIQYYNGEERAKGNILERFSAQQFPDLHSELNLSSLELGDSALYFCASSRREGSYNEQFFGPGTRLTVL.